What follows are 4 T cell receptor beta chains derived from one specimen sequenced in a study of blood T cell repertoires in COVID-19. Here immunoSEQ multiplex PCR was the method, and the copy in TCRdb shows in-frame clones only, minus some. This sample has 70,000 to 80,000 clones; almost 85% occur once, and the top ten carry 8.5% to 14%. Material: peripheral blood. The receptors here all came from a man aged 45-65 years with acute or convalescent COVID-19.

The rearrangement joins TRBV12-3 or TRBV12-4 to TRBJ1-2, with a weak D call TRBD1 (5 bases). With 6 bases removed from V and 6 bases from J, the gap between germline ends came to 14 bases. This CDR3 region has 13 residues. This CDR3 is CASRRSGRDGYTF. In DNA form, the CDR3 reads TGTGCCAGCAGGCGTTCAGGGAGGGATGGCTACACCTTC.

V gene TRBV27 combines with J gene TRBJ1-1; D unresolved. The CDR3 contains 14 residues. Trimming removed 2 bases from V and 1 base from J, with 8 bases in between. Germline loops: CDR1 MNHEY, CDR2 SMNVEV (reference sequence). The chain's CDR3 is CASSLAIGNTEAFF. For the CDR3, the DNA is TGTGCCAGCAGTTTAGCCATCGGGAACACTGAAGCTTTCTTT.

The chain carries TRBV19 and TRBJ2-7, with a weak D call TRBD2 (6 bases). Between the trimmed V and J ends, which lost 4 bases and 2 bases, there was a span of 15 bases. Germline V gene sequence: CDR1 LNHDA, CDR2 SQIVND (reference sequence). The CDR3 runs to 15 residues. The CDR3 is CASSTSGTDAYEQYF. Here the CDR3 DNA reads TGTGCCAGTAGTACCTCCGGGACTGATGCCTACGAGCAGTACTTC.

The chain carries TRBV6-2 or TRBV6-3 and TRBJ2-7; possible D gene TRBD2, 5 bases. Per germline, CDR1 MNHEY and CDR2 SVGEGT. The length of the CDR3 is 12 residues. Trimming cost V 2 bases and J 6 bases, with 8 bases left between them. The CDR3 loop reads CASSYMRAEQYF. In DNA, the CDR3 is TGTGCCAGCAGTTACATGCGGGCCGAGCAGTACTTC.